This T cell receptor beta chain came from a study of T cell repertoires in cytomegalovirus infection. The wider study: It was the public TCR beta signatures that indicated both CMV infection and matching HLA type.

As for this clonotype: Its antigen is still unknown.

The V gene end was trimmed by 10 bases and the J gene end by 0 bases; junction bases not matched to a gene: 4. Germline lookup yields CDR1 SNHLY and CDR2 FYNNEI. The CDR3 has 13 residues. TCRdb recomputed calls from the reads with MiXCR, one row per CDR3 protein. This table holds about 920,000 distinct CDR3 sequences, approximately 31% found once. The receptor's source is a human donor in good health (CMV status not recorded). Some clones in this sample may be carry-over from other donors' samples. The sequencing here drew on cultured CD8+ T cells from PBMCs, taken from culture after CMV antigen stimulation. The chain recombines TRBV2 with TRBJ2-7; 9 bases fit TRBD2. CDR3 amino acids: CATSGGPSYEQYF. The CDR3 DNA is TGTGCCACCAGCGGGGGGCCCTCCTACGAGCAGTACTTC.